This TCR beta chain came from a study of T cell changes during pregnancy in multiple sclerosis. The CDR3 runs to 16 residues. The J segment lost 0 bases and the V segment lost 7 bases, leaving 6 bases of the junction unmatched. Germline loops: CDR1 SNHLY, CDR2 FYNNEI. This clone was seen once. Profiling relied on immunoSEQ multiplex PCR, and the TCRdb table lists in-frame clones only, not all of them. The table records 75,000 to 95,000 clones, 85% to 95% of them present only once. The rearrangement links TRBV2 to TRBJ2-3, with 11 bases identical to TRBD2. Sequencing was performed on CD4+ T cells from peripheral blood mononuclear cells, taken after pregnancy. The sequence was collected from a female donor with multiple sclerosis, enrolled in a pregnancy study. CDR3 loop: CASTLAGAPSTDTQYF. For the CDR3, the DNA is TGTGCCAGCACACTAGCGGGAGCTCCTAGCACAGATACGCAGTATTTT.